This paragraph reports one T cell receptor beta chain. Its cognate antigen is unknown. Germline V gene sequence: CDR1 LNHDA, CDR2 SQIVND (reference sequence). The CDR3 sequence is 13 residues long. The V and J ends lost 1 base and 15 bases, in that order; junction bases with no gene match: 9. The record originates from a study of cytomegalovirus exposure and HLA in healthy donors. General observations from the study: Analyzed later, most CMV-associated TCR beta chains appeared HLA-restricted. A later analysis, which compared TCR beta chains of equal frequency, found the HLA-associated ones more clonally expanded.

The PCR employed 60 Vbeta primers together with 13 Jbeta primers. Only in-frame clones appear in the TCRdb table, and some are missing; sequencing was by immunoSEQ multiplex PCR. The sample yields about 200,000 clones, 60% to 80% seen once. Material for sequencing was PBMCs. This receptor was obtained from a male donor in good health and CMV-seronegative. The rearrangement links TRBV19 to TRBJ2-1; 7 nucleotides match TRBD1. CDR3 nucleotides: TGTGCCAGTAGTATAGCGGGATCGACAGGGAGGTTCTTC. Translating it yields CASSIAGSTGRFF.